These 12 T cell receptor beta chains came from one sample sequenced in a study of shared clonotypes between healthy human individuals. Repertoires were generated with immunoSEQ multiplex PCR, while TCRdb's copy carries only in-frame clones and drops some. The table has 2 million to 3 million clones, 90% to 95% seen once. Sample: naive CD4+ T cells from PBMCs. Subset noted: CD45RA+ positively selected. All receptors come from a young man in good health. Some clones in this sample may be carry-over from other donors' samples.

The gene calls are TRBV5-1 and TRBJ1-2, with a weak D call TRBD1 (6 bases). Germline V gives CDR1 SGHRS, CDR2 YFSETQ. The V and J ends lost 2 bases and 8 bases respectively, with 13 bases between them. CDR3 length: 13 residues. The CDR3 loop reads CASSFLQGIGYTF. CDR3 in DNA: TGCGCCAGCAGCTTTCTACAGGGCATAGGCTACACCTTC.

Here the CDR3 DNA reads TGTGCCAGCAGCCCGGGCCCCACGGCCCAGGTTGGCGAGCAGTACTTC. Its translation is CASSPGPTAQVGEQYF. V and J are TRBV14 and TRBJ2-7; no clear D gene. CDR1 is SGHDN and CDR2 is FVKESK in the germline V gene. V was cut by 4 bases and J by 6 bases, with 22 bases left in between. This CDR3 is 16 amino acids long.

The chain recombines TRBV19 with TRBJ2-5, with TRBD1 matching 9 bases. Germline V lookup: CDR1 LNHDA, CDR2 SQIVND (reference sequence). The trim removed 5 bases at V and 5 bases at J, leaving 9 bases unmatched. The length of the CDR3 is 15 residues. Here the CDR3 DNA reads TGTGCCAGTAGTCTCTGGACAGGGGTTGGGGAGACCCAGTACTTC. It translates to CASSLWTGVGETQYF.

V usage is TRBV19 and J usage is TRBJ2-5; D may be TRBD2 (9 bases). Germline V lookup: CDR1 LNHDA, CDR2 SQIVND (reference sequence). The CDR3 covers 20 residues. Trimming cost V 4 bases and J 2 bases, with 29 bases left between them. CDR3 sequence (DNA): TGTGCCAGTAGTACGTCCGGGGACAGGCGTACTAGCGGGTGGCAAGAGACCCAGTACTTC. It specifies CASSTSGDRRTSGWQETQYF.

CDR3: CASSDRGRELFF. CDR3 DNA: TGTGCCAGCAGTGACAGGGGCCGGGAGCTGTTTTTT. V gene TRBV2 combines with J gene TRBJ2-2, with D possibly TRBD1 on 6 matching bases. The CDR3 has 12 residues. V was shortened by 3 bases and J by 9 bases, with 8 bases between the two germline ends. The V gene's germline CDR1 is SNHLY and CDR2 FYNNEI.

This chain links TRBV18 with TRBJ2-5; 7 bases line up with TRBD1. The V gene's germline CDR1 is KGHSH and CDR2 LQKENI. V trimming: 5 bases; J trimming: 1 base; junction bases outside the gene matches: 10. CDR3 length equals 16 residues. As DNA, the CDR3 is TGTGCCAGCTCATCTACAGGGGCTCTCCGCCAAGAGACCCAGTACTTC. This gives the protein CASSSTGALRQETQYF.

The chain couples TRBV7-6 to TRBJ2-7, with 7 bases identical to TRBD2. This CDR3 contains 13 residues. V shed 5 bases and J 6 bases; nucleotides not matched to a gene: 7. Germline V gene sequence: CDR1 SGHVS, CDR2 FNYEAQ. As DNA, the CDR3 is TGTGCCAGCAGCCCCCTATGGGAGGGCGAGCAGTACTTC. This sequence encodes CASSPLWEGEQYF.

The rearrangement uses TRBV6-7 and TRBJ1-3; D is perhaps TRBD1 (6 bases). TRBV6-7 is filed as an ORF, its function uncertain. V was cut by 2 bases and J by 0 bases, with 11 bases left in between. This CDR3 contains 16 residues. DNA for the CDR3: TGTGCCAGCAGTTACCAAGACAGGCTCTCTGGAAACACCATATATTTT. The encoded protein is CASSYQDRLSGNTIYF.

The chain employs TRBV18 and TRBJ2-5, with D unclear. The CDR3 is 14 amino acids. V dropped 0 bases and J dropped 5 bases, with 10 bases sitting between them. In germline, CDR1 is KGHSH, CDR2 LQKENI. DNA of the CDR3: TGTGCCAGCTCACCACCGCCCCTCGGGGAGACCCAGTACTTC. Translation gives CASSPPPLGETQYF.

This chain connects TRBV28 to TRBJ2-3, with TRBD2 matching 8 bases. This CDR3 spans 16 amino acids. CDR1 MDHEN and CDR2 SYDVKM come from the germline V gene. V lost 3 bases, J lost 0 bases, and 5 bases stayed unmatched. For the CDR3, the DNA is TGTGCCAGCAGTTTCGAACTAGCGGTTAGCACAGATACGCAGTATTTT. Translating it yields CASSFELAVSTDTQYF. Variable domain in full (rest from reference TRBV28 and TRBJ2-3): DVKVTQSSRYLVKRTGEKVFLECVQDMDHENMFWYRQDPGLGLRLIYFSYDVKMKEKGDIPEGYSVSREKKERFSLILESASTNQTSMYLCASSFELAVSTDTQYFGPGTRLTVL.

The rearrangement links TRBV7-8 to TRBJ1-1; unclear D gene. This CDR3 region has 15 residues. Per germline, CDR1 SGHVS and CDR2 FQNEAQ. V was pared by 6 bases and J by 1 base, with 15 bases between. Here the CDR3 reads CASRRVAPQNTEAFF. CDR3 in DNA: TGTGCCAGCAGACGAGTGGCACCCCAGAACACTGAAGCTTTCTTT. Full variable domain (missing parts from reference TRBV7-8 and TRBJ1-1): GAGVSQSPRYKVAKRGQDVALRCDPISGHVSLFWYQQALGQGPEFLTYFQNEAQLDKSGLPSDRFFAERPEGSVSTLKIQRTQQEDSAVYLCASRRVAPQNTEAFFGQGTRLTVV.

This rearrangement joins TRBV4-1 to TRBJ1-3; perhaps TRBD1 as D (6 bases). V shed 4 bases and J shed 1 base, with 14 bases lying between them. CDR1 is MGHRA and CDR2 is YSYEKL in the germline V gene. CDR3 length: 16 amino acids. CDR3 in DNA: TGCGCCAGCAGCCCCACGGCAGGGGCGTCTGGAAACACCATATATTTT. Translated: CASSPTAGASGNTIYF.